This T cell receptor (beta chain) originates from a study of control samples from healthy donors and cancer patients. The protocol was immunoSEQ multiplex PCR, while the TCRdb copy is restricted to in-frame clones and leaves out a portion. The repertoire holds about 180,000 clones, with 90% as singletons. Material for sequencing was blood. The TCR originated in a woman aged 50 to 60 in good health.

DNA for the CDR3: TGTGCCAGCAGTTTATCCACCGTTTCCCCTATCGACGAGCAGTACTTC. Its protein is CASSLSTVSPIDEQYF. This chain joins TRBV28 and TRBJ2-7, with D hard to call. V shed 1 base and J shed 5 bases, with 18 bases lying between them. Germline V gene data show CDR1 as MDHEN and CDR2 as SYDVKM. This CDR3 spans 16 amino acids.